These 20 T cell receptor beta chains originate from one sample sequenced in a study of shared clonotypes between healthy human individuals. The method was immunoSEQ multiplex PCR; TCRdb's version includes in-frame clones alone and lacks a portion of them. The sample contains 2 million to 2.5 million clones, around 92% of which appear only once. The sample taken for sequencing was naive CD4+ T cells from PBMCs. The subset is: CD45RA+ positively selected. Source of these receptors: a man aged 18 to 35 in good health. Some clones in this sample may be carry-over from other donors' samples.

The J gene is TRBJ2-2, the V gene TRBV6-5; tentatively, D is TRBD2 (5 bases). Germline-derived CDR1 and CDR2 are MNHEY and SVGAGI. This CDR3 spans 16 amino acids. Trimming took off 0 bases at V and 4 bases at J, with 12 bases between the two ends. This chain's CDR3 is CASSYSASSATGELFF. The CDR3 DNA reads TGTGCCAGCAGTTACTCGGCTAGCTCGGCCACCGGGGAGCTGTTTTTT.

The V and J genes are TRBV19 and TRBJ2-2, with a possible D match to TRBD1 (6 bases). CDR1 is LNHDA and CDR2 is SQIVND in the germline V gene (reference sequence). V was cut by 3 bases and J by 7 bases, with 12 bases left in between. This CDR3 has 14 residues. This CDR3 is CASSIGGGHGELFF. CDR3 DNA sequence: TGTGCCAGTAGTATTGGGGGCGGGCACGGGGAGCTGTTTTTT. The full variable domain, rest sourced from reference TRBV19 and TRBJ2-2, is DGGITQSPKYLFRKEGQNVTLSCEQNLNHDAMYWYRQDPGQGLRLIYYSQIVNDFQKGDIAEGYSVSREKKESFPLTVTSAQKNPTAFYLCASSIGGGHGELFFGEGSRLTVL.

This sequence joins TRBV9 and TRBJ1-4; D not resolved. Germline V gene lookup returns CDR1 SGDLS and CDR2 YYNGEE. The CDR3 is 14 amino acids. The germline V and J ends were trimmed by 3 bases and 2 bases, with 8 bases remaining between them. The CDR3 DNA reads as TGTGCCAGCAGCGCGATCGCGACTAATGAAAAACTGTTTTTT. Amino acids: CASSAIATNEKLFF.

The rearrangement links TRBV7-3 to TRBJ2-3, with 12 positions matching TRBD2. Germline CDR1 SGHTA, CDR2 FQGTGA. V dropped 5 bases and J dropped 0; count of bases not matched to a gene: 3. The CDR3 has 16 residues. This CDR3 reads CASSKGTSGSTDTQYF. The CDR3 DNA reads TGTGCCAGCAGCAAAGGGACTAGCGGGAGCACAGATACGCAGTATTTT. The variable domain in full, completed from reference TRBV7-3 and TRBJ2-3, reads GAGVSQTPSNKVTEKGKYVELRCDPISGHTALYWYRQSLGQGPEFLIYFQGTGAADDSGLPNDRFFAVRPEGSVSTLKIQRTERGDSAVYLCASSKGTSGSTDTQYFGPGTRLTVL.

This clone was picked up one time. Other DNA variants within this sample encode the same CDR3. The J gene is TRBJ2-1, the V gene TRBV7-9, with 9 nucleotides matching TRBD2. V lost 1 base to trimming and J lost 9 bases; unmatched junction nucleotides: 7. Germline values: CDR1 SEHNR, CDR2 FQNEAQ (reference sequence). The CDR3 has 15 amino acids. The CDR3 DNA sequence: TGTGCCAGCAGCTTAGGCGTAGCGGGGGTAGGTGAGCAGTTCTTC. Protein: CASSLGVAGVGEQFF.

The gene calls are TRBV6-1 and TRBJ2-2; D might be TRBD1 (6 bases). Germline V gene sequence: CDR1 MNHNS, CDR2 SASEGT. Trimming left V 4 bases short and J 3 bases short, with 9 bases between. The CDR3 length is 14 residues. The CDR3 sequence is CASSGQVDTGELFF. The CDR3 coding sequence is TGTGCCAGCAGTGGACAGGTCGACACCGGGGAGCTGTTTTTT.

The CDR3 sequence is CASSSRLAGSTDTQYF. The CDR3 coding sequence is TGTGCCAGCAGCTCTAGACTAGCGGGGAGCACAGATACGCAGTATTTT. V is TRBV11-3 and J is TRBJ2-3, with TRBD2 identical over 11 bases. The V gene end was trimmed by 4 bases and the J gene end by 0 bases; junction bases not matched to a gene: 3. Germline V gene lookup returns CDR1 SGHNT and CDR2 YENEEA. This CDR3 is 16 amino acids long.

This clone was recorded only once. The chain links TRBV7-3 to TRBJ2-1; 7 bases line up with TRBD2. CDR1 and CDR2 from the germline V gene are SGHTA and FQGTGA. This CDR3 spans 12 amino acids. With 10 bases clipped from V and 7 bases from J, the junction kept 7 bases outside the gene matches. The CDR3 DNA sequence: TGTGCCACCCGCGGGGGAGGTAATGAGCAGTTCTTC. It is translated as CATRGGGNEQFF.

The genes are TRBV7-2 and TRBJ2-7, with D unresolved. Trimming removed 1 base at V and 5 bases at J, with 15 bases between. Germline-derived CDR1 and CDR2 are SGHTA and FQGNSA. The CDR3 covers 15 residues. As DNA, the CDR3 is TGTGCCAGCAGCTTAGGACCCCGACTTGTCCACGAGCAGTACTTC. Translation gives CASSLGPRLVHEQYF.

This sequence joins TRBV7-9 and TRBJ2-1; D perhaps matches TRBD2 (6 bases). The CDR3 contains 16 residues. CDR1 and CDR2 from the germline V gene are SEHNR and FQNEAQ (reference sequence). Trimming cost V 5 bases and J 4 bases, with 18 bases left between them. Here the CDR3 reads CASSPLGLEGYNEQFF. The CDR3 bases are TGTGCCAGCAGCCCCCTGGGACTGGAGGGTTACAATGAGCAGTTCTTC.

V usage is TRBV9 and J usage is TRBJ2-3, with D maybe TRBD2 (5 bases). The germline V gene has CDR1 SGDLS and CDR2 YYNGEE. This CDR3 spans 16 amino acids. Deletions cut 4 bases from V and 0 bases from J, with 15 bases between. The CDR3 sequence is CASSTRWEGSTDTQYF. The CDR3 region has the DNA TGTGCCAGCAGCACTAGGTGGGAAGGGAGCACAGATACGCAGTATTTT.

This rearrangement joins TRBV29-1 to TRBJ2-2; 11 bases match TRBD2. Germline V gene sequence: CDR1 SQVTM, CDR2 ANQGSEA. After removal of 0 bases from V and 4 bases from J, the junction contained 4 bases not matched to a gene. The CDR3 length is 16 residues. Written as DNA, the CDR3 is TGCAGCGTTGAAGATTTGACTAGCGGGGTCACCGGGGAGCTGTTTTTT. Translation gives CSVEDLTSGVTGELFF.

The J gene is TRBJ2-4, the V gene TRBV5-1; D may be TRBD2 (6 bases). The CDR3 extends over 16 amino acids. With 0 bases removed from V and 8 bases from J, the gap between germline ends came to 18 bases. Germline CDR1 is SGHRS and CDR2 is YFSETQ. CDR3 sequence (DNA): TGCGCCAGCAGCTTGGGGGAGGTGTACAGTGGGGACATTCAGTACTTC. It translates to CASSLGEVYSGDIQYF.

The J gene is TRBJ2-6, the V gene TRBV5-5; D is unresolved. V gave up 2 bases and J gave up 4 bases, with 7 bases separating them. The CDR3 length is 14 residues. Germline V gene sequence: CDR1 SGHKS, CDR2 YYEKEE (reference sequence). In DNA form, the CDR3 reads TGTGCCAGCAGCTTCAGTCTGGGGGCCAACGTCCTGACTTTC. This encodes CASSFSLGANVLTF. The full variable domain, rest sourced from reference TRBV5-5 and TRBJ2-6, is DAGVTQSPTHLIKTRGQQVTLRCSPISGHKSVSWYQQVLGQGPQFIFQYYEKEERGRGNFPDRFSARQFPNYSSELNVNALLLGDSALYLCASSFSLGANVLTFGAGSRLTVL.

V and J are TRBV18 and TRBJ1-1, with 7 bases lining up with TRBD1. The J segment lost 4 bases and the V segment lost 3 bases, leaving 8 bases of the junction unmatched. The germline CDR1 and CDR2 sequences are KGHSH and LQKENI. The CDR3 is 15 residues long. CDR3 nucleotide sequence: TGTGCCAGCTCACCCGGGCAGGGGGATGTCACTGAAGCTTTCTTT. Amino acids: CASSPGQGDVTEAFF.

As to this clone: Other DNA sequences in this sample translate to the same CDR3. J is TRBJ2-5 and V is TRBV7-3; 7 bases are a match to TRBD2. The CDR3 has 13 residues. The germline CDR1 and CDR2 sequences are SGHTA and FQGTGA. The trim removed 5 bases at V and 4 bases at J, leaving 4 bases unmatched. The CDR3 DNA reads as TGTGCCAGCAGCCTTTTAGCGGGAGAGACCCAGTACTTC. This translates into CASSLLAGETQYF.

This clone occurred once. J is TRBJ2-5 and V is TRBV11-2; 7 bases are a match to TRBD2. This CDR3 is built from 12 residues. Per germline, CDR1 SGHAT and CDR2 FQNNGV. V lost 8 bases to trimming and J lost 4 bases; unmatched junction nucleotides: 4. CDR3 coding DNA: TGTGCCAGCGACTTAGCGGGAGAGACCCAGTACTTC. Translating gives CASDLAGETQYF.

The chain joins TRBV19 to TRBJ1-1; D remains unclear. The V and J ends lost 3 bases and 11 bases respectively, with 22 bases between them. The CDR3 has 15 residues. In germline, CDR1 is LNHDA, CDR2 SQIVND (reference sequence). CDR3 in amino acids: CASSIQIRTGPRAFF. The DNA for the CDR3 is TGTGCCAGTAGTATCCAAATACGGACCGGTCCTCGGGCTTTCTTT.

V usage is TRBV19 and J usage is TRBJ2-2; 13 bases fit TRBD2. CDR1 is LNHDA, CDR2 SQIVND, per germline (reference sequence). J was trimmed by 7 bases and V by 6 bases; bases with no gene match: 2. The CDR3 is 14 amino acids. CDR3 coding DNA: TGTGCCAGTAGACTAGCGGGAGGGAGCGGGGAGCTGTTTTTT. Translation: CASRLAGGSGELFF.

This clone has only one observation. The V gene is TRBV7-9, the J gene TRBJ1-1, with a weak D call TRBD1 (6 bases). The V gene's germline CDR1 is SEHNR and CDR2 FQNEAQ (reference sequence). Trimming took off 3 bases at V and 2 bases at J, with 13 bases between the two ends. CDR3 length: 15 residues. The CDR3 protein is CASSFGGQTNTEAFF. CDR3 DNA sequence: TGTGCCAGCAGCTTCGGTGGACAGACCAACACTGAAGCTTTCTTT.